This T cell receptor (beta chain) comes out of a study of OX40 agonist ivuxolimab in advanced cancers. Using immunoSEQ multiplex PCR, the repertoire was profiled, and TCRdb retains in-frame clones only, with some absent. The sample holds tens of thousands of clones; roughly 86% are singletons and the top ten take roughly 2.4%. CDR3 length: 15 amino acids. Trimming removed 1 base from V and 5 bases from J, with 13 bases in between. Germline loops: CDR1 SGHRS, CDR2 YFSETQ. The sample in question was CD4+ or CD8+ T cells sorted from blood, obtained in a trial of the OX40 agonist ivuxolimab. The source is an adult with an advanced solid tumor such as melanoma, head and neck, liver or kidney cancer. The genes are TRBV5-1 and TRBJ1-5; possibly TRBD1 for D (5 bases). The CDR3 nucleotides read TGCGCCAGCAGCTTGACGCCAGGGACGGATCAGCCCCAGCATTTT. Its translation: CASSLTPGTDQPQHF.